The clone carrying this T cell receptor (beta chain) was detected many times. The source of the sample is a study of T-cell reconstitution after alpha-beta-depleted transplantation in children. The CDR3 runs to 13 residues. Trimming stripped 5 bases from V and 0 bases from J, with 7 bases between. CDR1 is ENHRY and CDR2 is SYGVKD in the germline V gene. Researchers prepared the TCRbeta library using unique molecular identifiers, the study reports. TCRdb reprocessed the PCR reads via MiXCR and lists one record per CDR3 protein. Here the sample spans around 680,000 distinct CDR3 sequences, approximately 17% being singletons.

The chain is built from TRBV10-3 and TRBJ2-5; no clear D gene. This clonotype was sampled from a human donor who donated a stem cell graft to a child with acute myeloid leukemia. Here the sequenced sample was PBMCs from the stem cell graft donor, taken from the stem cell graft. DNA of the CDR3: TGTGCCATCAGTCCAGAGTACCAAGAGACCCAGTACTTC. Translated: CAISPEYQETQYF.